This T cell receptor beta chain was obtained from a study of T cell responses to AZD1222 COVID-19 vaccine. Notes on the study in general: Vaccination with two AZD1222 doses was followed by a rise in Spike-specific TCR breadth and depth. The CD4 TCRs associated with vaccination extended across spike and predominated at 160-218 and 743-854. Unmutated regions of variants are reportedly targeted by nearly half of spike-specific TCRs.

Trimming took 8 bases from V and 7 from J, leaving 17 bases between them. Per germline, CDR1 LNHDA and CDR2 SQIVND (reference sequence). The CDR3 length is 13 residues. Repertoires were generated with immunoSEQ multiplex PCR, while TCRdb's copy carries only in-frame clones and drops some. The table records around 140,000 clones, 75% to 90% of them present only once. A remark on this clone: What it recognizes is unknown.

This clonotype was sampled from an adult in good health. V usage is TRBV19 and J usage is TRBJ1-2; D possibly corresponds to TRBD1 (6 bases). The sample in question was peripheral blood, obtained on day 0 of AZD1222 vaccination. The CDR3 sequence: CASRKAGEGGYTF. For the CDR3, the DNA is TGTGCCAGTCGTAAGGCAGGGGAGGGTGGCTACACCTTC.